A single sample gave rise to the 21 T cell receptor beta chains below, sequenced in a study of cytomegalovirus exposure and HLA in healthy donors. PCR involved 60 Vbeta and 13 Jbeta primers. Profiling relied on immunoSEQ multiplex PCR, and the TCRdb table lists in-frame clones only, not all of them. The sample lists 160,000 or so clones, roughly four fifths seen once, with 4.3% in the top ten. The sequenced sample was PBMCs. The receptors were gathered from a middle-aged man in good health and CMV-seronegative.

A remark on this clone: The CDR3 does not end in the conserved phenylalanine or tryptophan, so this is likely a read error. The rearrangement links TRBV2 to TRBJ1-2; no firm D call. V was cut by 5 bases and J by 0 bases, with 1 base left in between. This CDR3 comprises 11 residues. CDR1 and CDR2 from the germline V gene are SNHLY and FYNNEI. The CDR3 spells CASSPNYGYTL. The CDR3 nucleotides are TGTGCCAGCAGTCCTAACTATGGCTACACCCTC.

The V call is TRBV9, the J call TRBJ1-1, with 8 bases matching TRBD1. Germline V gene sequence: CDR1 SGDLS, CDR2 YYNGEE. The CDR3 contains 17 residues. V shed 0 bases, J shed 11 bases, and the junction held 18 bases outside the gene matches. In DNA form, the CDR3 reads TGTGCCAGCAGCGTAGTTGGGACAGGAACCTTAAGACCCGAGGCTTTCTTT. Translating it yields CASSVVGTGTLRPEAFF.

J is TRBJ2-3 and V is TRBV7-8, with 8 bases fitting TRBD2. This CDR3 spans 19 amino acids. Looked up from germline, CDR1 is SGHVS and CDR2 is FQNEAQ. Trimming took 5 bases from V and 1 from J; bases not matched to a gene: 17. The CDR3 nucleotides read TGTGCCAGCAGCCCCCCAAAGCGGGGGCCTGGTTGGGGCACAGATACGCAGTATTTT. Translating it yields CASSPPKRGPGWGTDTQYF.

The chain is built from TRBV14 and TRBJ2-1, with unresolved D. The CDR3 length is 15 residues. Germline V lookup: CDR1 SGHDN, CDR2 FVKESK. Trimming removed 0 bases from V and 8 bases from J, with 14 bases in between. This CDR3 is CASSQEAGKVYEQFF. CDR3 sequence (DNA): TGTGCCAGCAGCCAAGAGGCAGGAAAGGTATATGAGCAGTTCTTC.

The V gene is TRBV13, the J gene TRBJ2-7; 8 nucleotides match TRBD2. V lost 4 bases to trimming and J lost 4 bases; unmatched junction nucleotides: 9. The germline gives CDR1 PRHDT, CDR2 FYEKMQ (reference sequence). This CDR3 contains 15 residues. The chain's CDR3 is CASSSLGLAPYEQYF. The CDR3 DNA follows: TGTGCCAGCAGCTCCCTCGGACTAGCCCCATACGAGCAGTACTTC.

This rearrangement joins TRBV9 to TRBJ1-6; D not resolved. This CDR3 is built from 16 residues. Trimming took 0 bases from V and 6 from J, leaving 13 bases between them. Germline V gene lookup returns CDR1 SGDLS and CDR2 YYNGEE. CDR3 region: CASSVELEFGNSPLHF. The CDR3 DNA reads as TGTGCCAGCAGCGTAGAATTGGAGTTTGGTAATTCACCCCTCCACTTT.

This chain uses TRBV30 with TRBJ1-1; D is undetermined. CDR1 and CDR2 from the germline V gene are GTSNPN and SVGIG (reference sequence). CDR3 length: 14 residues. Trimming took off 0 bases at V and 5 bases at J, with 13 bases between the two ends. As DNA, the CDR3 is TGTGCCTGGAGTGTAGGGCCCGCGGGGACTGAAGCTTTCTTT. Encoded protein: CAWSVGPAGTEAFF.

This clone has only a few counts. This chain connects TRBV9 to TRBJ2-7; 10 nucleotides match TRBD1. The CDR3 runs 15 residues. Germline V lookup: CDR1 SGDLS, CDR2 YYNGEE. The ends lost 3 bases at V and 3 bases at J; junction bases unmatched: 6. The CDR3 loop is CASSATGTGDYEQYF. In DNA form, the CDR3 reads TGTGCCAGCAGCGCGACCGGGACAGGGGACTACGAGCAGTACTTC.

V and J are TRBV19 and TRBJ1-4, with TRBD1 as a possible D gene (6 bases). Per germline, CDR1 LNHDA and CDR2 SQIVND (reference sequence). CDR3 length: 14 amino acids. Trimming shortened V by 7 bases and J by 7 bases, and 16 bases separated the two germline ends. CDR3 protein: CASKGTGFTEKLFF. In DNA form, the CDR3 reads TGTGCCAGTAAGGGTACAGGGTTTACTGAAAAACTGTTTTTT.

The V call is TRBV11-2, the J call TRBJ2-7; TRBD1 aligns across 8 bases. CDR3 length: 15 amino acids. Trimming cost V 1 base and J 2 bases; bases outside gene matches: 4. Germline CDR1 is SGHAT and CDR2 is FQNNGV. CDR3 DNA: TGTGCCAGCAGCTTAGTAACAGGGGGGACCTACGAGCAGTACTTC. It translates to CASSLVTGGTYEQYF.

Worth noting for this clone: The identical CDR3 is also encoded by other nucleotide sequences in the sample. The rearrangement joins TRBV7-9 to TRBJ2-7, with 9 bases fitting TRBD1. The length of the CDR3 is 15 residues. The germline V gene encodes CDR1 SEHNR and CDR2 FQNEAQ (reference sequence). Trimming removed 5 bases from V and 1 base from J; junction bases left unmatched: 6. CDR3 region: CASSLGQGISYEQYF. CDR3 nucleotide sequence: TGTGCCAGCAGCCTGGGACAGGGTATATCCTACGAGCAGTACTTC.

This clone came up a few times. The CDR3, as DNA: TGTGCCACCAGCAGAGAGAAGGCGGAGCCCCAGCATTTT. Translation gives CATSREKAEPQHF. The rearrangement joins TRBV15 to TRBJ1-5; unclear D gene. Germline-derived CDR1 and CDR2 are LNHNV and YYDKDF (reference sequence). The V end lost 0 bases, the J end lost 8 bases, and 8 bases lay between the germline ends. The CDR3 extends over 13 amino acids.

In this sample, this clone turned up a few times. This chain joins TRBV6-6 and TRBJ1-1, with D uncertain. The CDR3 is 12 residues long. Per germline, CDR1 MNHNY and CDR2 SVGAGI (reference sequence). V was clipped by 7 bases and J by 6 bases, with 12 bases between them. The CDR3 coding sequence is TGTGCCAGCACCGATTCTCAGGCTGAAGCTTTCTTT. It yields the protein CASTDSQAEAFF.

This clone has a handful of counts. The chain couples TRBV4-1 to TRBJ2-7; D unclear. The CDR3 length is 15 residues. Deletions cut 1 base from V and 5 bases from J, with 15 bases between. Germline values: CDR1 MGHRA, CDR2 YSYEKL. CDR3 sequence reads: CASSQVASPLDEQYF. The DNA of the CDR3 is TGCGCCAGCAGCCAAGTGGCTTCTCCCTTGGACGAGCAGTACTTC.

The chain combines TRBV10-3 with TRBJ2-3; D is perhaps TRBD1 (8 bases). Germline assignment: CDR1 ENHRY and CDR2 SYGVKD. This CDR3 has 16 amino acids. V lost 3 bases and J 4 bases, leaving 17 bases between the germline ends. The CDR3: CAISDGQGGVADTQYF. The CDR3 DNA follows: TGTGCCATCAGTGACGGACAGGGAGGGGTTGCAGATACGCAGTATTTT.

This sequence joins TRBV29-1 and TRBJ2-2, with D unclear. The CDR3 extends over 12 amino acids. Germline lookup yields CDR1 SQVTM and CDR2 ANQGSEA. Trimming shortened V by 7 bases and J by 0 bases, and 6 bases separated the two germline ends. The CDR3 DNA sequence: TGCAGCGCTCGTTCGAACACCGGGGAGCTGTTTTTT. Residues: CSARSNTGELFF.

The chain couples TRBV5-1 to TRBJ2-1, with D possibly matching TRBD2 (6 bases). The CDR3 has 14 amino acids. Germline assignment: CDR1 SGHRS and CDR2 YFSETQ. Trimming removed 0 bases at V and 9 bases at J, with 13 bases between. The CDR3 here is CASSLEARGTEQFF. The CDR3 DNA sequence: TGCGCCAGCAGCTTGGAGGCCCGGGGGACTGAGCAGTTCTTC.

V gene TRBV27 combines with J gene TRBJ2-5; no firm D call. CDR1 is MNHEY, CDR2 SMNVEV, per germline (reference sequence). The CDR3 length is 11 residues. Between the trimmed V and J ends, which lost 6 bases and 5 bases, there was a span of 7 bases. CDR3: CASSHFETQYF. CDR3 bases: TGTGCCAGCAGCCACTTCGAGACCCAGTACTTC.

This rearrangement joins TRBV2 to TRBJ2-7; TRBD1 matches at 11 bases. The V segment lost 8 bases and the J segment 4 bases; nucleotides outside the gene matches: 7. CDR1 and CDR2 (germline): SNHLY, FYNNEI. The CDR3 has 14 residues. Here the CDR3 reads CASGRDRGFYEQYF. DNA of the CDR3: TGTGCCAGCGGTCGGGACAGGGGGTTTTACGAGCAGTACTTC.

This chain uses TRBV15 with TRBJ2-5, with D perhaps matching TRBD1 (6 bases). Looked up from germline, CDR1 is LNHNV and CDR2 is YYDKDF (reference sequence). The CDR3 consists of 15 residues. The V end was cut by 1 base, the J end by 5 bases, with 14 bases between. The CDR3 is CATSRGSGEGETQYF. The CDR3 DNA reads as TGTGCCACCAGCAGAGGTTCAGGGGAAGGTGAGACCCAGTACTTC.

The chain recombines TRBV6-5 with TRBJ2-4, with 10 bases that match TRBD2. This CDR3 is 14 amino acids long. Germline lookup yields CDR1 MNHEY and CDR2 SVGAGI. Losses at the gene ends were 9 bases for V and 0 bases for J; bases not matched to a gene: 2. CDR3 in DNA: TGTGCCAGTTCTAGCGGGGGAGCCAAAAACATTCAGTACTTC. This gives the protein CASSSGGAKNIQYF.